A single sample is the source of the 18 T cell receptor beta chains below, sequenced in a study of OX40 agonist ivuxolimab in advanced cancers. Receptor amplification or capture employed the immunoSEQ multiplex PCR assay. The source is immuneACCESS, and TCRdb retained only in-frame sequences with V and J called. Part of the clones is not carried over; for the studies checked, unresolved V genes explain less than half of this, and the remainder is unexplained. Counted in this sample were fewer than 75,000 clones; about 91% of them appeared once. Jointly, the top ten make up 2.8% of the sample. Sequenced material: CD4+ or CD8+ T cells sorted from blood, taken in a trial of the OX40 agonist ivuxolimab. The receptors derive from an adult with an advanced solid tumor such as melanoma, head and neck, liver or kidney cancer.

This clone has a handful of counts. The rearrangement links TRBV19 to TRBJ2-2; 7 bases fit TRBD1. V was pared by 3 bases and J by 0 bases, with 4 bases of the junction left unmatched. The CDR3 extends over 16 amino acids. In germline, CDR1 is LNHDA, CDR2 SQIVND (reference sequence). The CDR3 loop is CASSIIGQANTGELFF. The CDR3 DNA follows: TGTGCCAGTAGTATTATCGGACAGGCGAACACCGGGGAGCTGTTTTTT.

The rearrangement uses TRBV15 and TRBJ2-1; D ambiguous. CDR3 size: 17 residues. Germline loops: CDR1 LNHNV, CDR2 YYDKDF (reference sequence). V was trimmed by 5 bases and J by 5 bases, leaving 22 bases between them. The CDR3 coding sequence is TGTGCCACCAGCGGCCGGGCCAATTTGGGTGTTGACAATGAGCAGTTCTTC. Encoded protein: CATSGRANLGVDNEQFF.

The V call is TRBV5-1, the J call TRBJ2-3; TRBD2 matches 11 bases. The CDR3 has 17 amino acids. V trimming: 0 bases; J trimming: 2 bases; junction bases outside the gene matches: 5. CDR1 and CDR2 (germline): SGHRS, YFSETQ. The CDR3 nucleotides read TGCGCCAGCAGCTTGGGGCTAGCGGGAGGTTTCACAGATACGCAGTATTTT. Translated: CASSLGLAGGFTDTQYF.

CDR3 sequence: CASSLAGTSYEQYF. The CDR3 nucleotides read TGTGCCAGCAGCTTGGCGGGAACGTCCTACGAGCAGTACTTC. The chain links TRBV5-8 to TRBJ2-7, with a weak D call TRBD2 (5 bases). The V gene lost 0 bases and the J gene lost 1 base, with 8 bases spanning the gap. CDR1 and CDR2 (germline): SGHTS, YDEGEE. CDR3 length: 14 amino acids. The full variable domain, completed using reference TRBV5-8 and TRBJ2-7, is EAGVTQSPTHLIKTRGQQATLRCSPISGHTSVYWYQQALGLGLQFLLWYDEGEERNRGNFPPRFSGRQFPNYSSELNVNALELEDSALYLCASSLAGTSYEQYFGPGTRLTVT.

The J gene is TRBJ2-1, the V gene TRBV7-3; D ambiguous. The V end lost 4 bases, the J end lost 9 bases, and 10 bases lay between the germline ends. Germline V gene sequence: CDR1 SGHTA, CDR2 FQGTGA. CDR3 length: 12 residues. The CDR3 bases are TGTGCCAGCAGCTCTGATATGGGTGAGCAGTTCTTC. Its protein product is CASSSDMGEQFF.

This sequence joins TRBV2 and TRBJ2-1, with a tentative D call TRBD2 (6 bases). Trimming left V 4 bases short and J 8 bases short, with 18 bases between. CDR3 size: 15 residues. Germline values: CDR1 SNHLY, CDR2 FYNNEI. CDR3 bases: TGTGCCAGCAGTGTCGCGGCGGGACCCCCGTATGAGCAGTTCTTC. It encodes CASSVAAGPPYEQFF.

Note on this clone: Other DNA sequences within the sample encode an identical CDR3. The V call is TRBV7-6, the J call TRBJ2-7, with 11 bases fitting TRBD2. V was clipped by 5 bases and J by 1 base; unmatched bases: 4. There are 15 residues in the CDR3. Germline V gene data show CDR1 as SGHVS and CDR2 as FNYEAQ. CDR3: CASSRTSGGSYEQYF. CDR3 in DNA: TGTGCCAGCAGCCGTACTAGCGGGGGTTCCTACGAGCAGTACTTC.

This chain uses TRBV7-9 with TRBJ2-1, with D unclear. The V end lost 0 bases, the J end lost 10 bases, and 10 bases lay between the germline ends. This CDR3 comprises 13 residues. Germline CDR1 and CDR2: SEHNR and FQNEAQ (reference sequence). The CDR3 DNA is TGTGCCAGCAGCTTAGCGGCCATATCCGAGCAGTTCTTC. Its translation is CASSLAAISEQFF.

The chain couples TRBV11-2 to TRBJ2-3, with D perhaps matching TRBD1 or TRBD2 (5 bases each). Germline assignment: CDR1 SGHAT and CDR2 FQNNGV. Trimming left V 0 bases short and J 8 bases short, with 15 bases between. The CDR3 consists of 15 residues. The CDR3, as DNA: TGTGCCAGCAGCTTAGATCTCGACTCCGGGGCTACGCAGTATTTT. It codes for CASSLDLDSGATQYF.

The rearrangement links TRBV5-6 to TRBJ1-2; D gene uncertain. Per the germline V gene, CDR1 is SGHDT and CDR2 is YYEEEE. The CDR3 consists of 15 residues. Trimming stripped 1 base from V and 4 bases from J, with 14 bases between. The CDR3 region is CASSLRGSSGYGYTF. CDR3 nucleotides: TGTGCCAGCAGCTTGCGGGGTAGTAGCGGCTATGGCTACACCTTC.

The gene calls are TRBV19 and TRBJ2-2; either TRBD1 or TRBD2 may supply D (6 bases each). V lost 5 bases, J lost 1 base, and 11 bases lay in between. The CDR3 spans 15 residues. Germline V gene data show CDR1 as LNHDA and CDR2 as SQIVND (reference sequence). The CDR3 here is CASSGAGQNTGELFF. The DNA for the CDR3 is TGTGCCAGTAGTGGGGCGGGACAGAACACCGGGGAGCTGTTTTTT.

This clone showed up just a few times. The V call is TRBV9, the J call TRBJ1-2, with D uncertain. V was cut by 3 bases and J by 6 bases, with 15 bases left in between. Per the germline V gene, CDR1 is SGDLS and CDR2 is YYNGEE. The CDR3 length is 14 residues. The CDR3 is CASSAAPPFDGYTF. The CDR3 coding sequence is TGTGCCAGCAGCGCGGCCCCCCCGTTCGATGGCTACACCTTC. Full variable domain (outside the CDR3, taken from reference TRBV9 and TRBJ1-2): DSGVTQTPKHLITATGQRVTLRCSPRSGDLSVYWYQQSLDQGLQFLIQYYNGEERAKGNILERFSAQQFPDLHSELNLSSLELGDSALYFCASSAAPPFDGYTFGSGTRLTVV.

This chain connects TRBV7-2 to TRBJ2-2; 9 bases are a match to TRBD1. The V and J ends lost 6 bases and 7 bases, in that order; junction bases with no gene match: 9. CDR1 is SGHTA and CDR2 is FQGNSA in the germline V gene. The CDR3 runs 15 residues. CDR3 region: CASRPGTGPSGELFF. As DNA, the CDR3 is TGTGCCAGCAGACCCGGGACAGGGCCTAGCGGGGAGCTGTTTTTT.

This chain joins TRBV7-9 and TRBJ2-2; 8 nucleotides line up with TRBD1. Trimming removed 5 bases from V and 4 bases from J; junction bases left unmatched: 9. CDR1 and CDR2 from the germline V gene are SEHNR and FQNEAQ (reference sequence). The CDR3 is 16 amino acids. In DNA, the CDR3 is TGTGCCAGCAGCCCCCCCGGACAGGGAACCACCGGGGAGCTGTTTTTT. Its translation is CASSPPGQGTTGELFF.

The CDR3 region is CSAGRGSYNEQFF. CDR3 sequence (DNA): TGCAGCGCTGGAAGGGGTTCCTACAATGAGCAGTTCTTC. The V and J genes are TRBV29-1 and TRBJ2-1; tentatively, D is TRBD1 (5 bases). The CDR3 runs to 13 residues. V lost 7 bases, J lost 1 base, and 11 bases lay in between. The germline V gene encodes CDR1 SQVTM and CDR2 ANQGSEA.

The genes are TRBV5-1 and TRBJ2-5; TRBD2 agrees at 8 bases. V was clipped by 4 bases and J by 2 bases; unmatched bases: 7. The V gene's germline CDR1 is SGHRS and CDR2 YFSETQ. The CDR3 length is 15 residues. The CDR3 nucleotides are TGCGCCAGCAGCCCGGGGGGGCAACGACAAGAGACCCAGTACTTC. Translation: CASSPGGQRQETQYF.

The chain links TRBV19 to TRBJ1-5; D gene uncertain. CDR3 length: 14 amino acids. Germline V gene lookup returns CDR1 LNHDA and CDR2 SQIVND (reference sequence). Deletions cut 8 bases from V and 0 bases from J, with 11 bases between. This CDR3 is CASSPIDSNQPQHF. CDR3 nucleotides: TGTGCCAGTTCCCCCATAGATAGCAATCAGCCCCAGCATTTT.

The DNA for the CDR3 is TGTGCCAGCAGTTCAGGGGGCGTTAGGTCCTACGAGCAGTACTTC. Protein sequence: CASSSGGVRSYEQYF. The chain links TRBV6-6 to TRBJ2-7; TRBD1 matches at 8 bases. Germline V gene lookup returns CDR1 MNHNY and CDR2 SVGAGI (reference sequence). The ends lost 4 bases at V and 1 base at J; junction bases unmatched: 6. This CDR3 spans 15 amino acids.